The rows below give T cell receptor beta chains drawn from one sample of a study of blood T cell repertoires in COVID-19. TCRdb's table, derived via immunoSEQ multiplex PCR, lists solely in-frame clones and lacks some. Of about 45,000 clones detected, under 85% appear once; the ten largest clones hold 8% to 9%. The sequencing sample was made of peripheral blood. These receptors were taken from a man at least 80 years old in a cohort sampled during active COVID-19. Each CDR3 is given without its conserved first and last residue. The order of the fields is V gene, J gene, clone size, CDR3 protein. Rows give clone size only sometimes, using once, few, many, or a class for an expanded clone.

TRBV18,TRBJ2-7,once,ASSPFAGDKQY
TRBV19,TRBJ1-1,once,ASRKLGRGRLNTEAF
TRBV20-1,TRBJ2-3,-,SALGRGEQY
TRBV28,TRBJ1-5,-,ASGRQGASNQPQH
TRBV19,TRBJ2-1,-,ATNGGARFNEQF
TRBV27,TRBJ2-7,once,ASSLGGGSSYEQY
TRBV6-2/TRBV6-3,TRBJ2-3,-,ASSYMNSRTDTQY
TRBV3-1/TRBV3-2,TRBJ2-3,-,ASSQAGQGRITTQY
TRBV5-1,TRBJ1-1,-,ASSRHIARDTEAF
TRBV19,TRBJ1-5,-,ASNRDSNQPQH
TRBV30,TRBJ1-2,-,AWSPTGGPGYT
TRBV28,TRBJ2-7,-,ASRKVQGSEQY
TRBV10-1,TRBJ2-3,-,ASSPSTDTQY
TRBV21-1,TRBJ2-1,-,AVRRAGNRDNEQF
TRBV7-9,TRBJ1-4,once,ASSFNLPGTTNEKLF
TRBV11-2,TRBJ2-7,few,ASSLLSDRVYEQY
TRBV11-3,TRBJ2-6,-,ASSPRGGANVLT